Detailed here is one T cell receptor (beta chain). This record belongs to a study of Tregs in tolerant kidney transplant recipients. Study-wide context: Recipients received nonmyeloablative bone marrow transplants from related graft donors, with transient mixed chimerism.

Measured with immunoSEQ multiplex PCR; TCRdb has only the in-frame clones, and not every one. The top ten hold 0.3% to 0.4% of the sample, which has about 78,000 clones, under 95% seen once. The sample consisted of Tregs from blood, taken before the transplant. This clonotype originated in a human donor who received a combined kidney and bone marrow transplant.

CDR3 loop: CASSPNWGTGDIQYF. CDR3 DNA: TGTGCCAGCAGTCCCAATTGGGGGACAGGGGACATTCAGTACTTC. The chain recombines TRBV27 with TRBJ2-4, with 10 bases lining up with TRBD1. Trimming took 5 bases from V and 8 from J; bases not matched to a gene: 9. This CDR3 is built from 15 residues. CDR1 and CDR2 from the germline V gene are MNHEY and SMNVEV (reference sequence).